This T cell receptor beta chain was identified during a study of T cell responses to AZD1222 COVID-19 vaccine. Study-wide context: Pooled in the analysis were second doses at about 4 or about 12 weeks.

Method: immunoSEQ multiplex PCR; TCRdb's copy keeps in-frame clones and lacks some. The table records some 120,000 clones, more than 75% of them present only once. The CDR3 extends over 13 amino acids. V was pared by 2 bases and J by 1 base, with 6 bases between. Germline CDR1 reads SGHDT; CDR2 reads YYEEEE. Study findings and constraints: Compared with day 0, the breadth and depth of the Spike-specific TCR repertoire rose significantly after two doses of AZD1222.

On this clone: Its target is not known.

This TCR was sampled from an adult in good health. The specimen comprised peripheral blood, sampled on day 0 of AZD1222 vaccination. V and J are TRBV5-6 and TRBJ2-5; no reliable D call. CDR3 nucleotides: TGTGCCAGCAGCTTACCAATCCAAGAGACCCAGTACTTC. This codes for CASSLPIQETQYF.